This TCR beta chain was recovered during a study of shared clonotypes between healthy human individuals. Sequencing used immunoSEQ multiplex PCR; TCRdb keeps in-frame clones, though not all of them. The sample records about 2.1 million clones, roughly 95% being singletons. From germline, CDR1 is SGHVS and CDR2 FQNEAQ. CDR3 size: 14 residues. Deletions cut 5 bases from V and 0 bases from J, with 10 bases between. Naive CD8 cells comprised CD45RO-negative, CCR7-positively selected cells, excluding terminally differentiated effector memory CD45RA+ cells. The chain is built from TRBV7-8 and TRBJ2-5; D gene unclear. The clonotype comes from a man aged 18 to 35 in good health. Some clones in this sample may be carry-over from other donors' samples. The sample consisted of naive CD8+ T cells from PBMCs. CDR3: CASSARLNQETQYF. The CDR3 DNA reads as TGTGCCAGCAGCGCCCGACTTAACCAAGAGACCCAGTACTTC.